Below are 21 T cell receptor beta chains sequenced from a single sample in a study of T cell responses to AZD1222 COVID-19 vaccine. Generated by immunoSEQ multiplex PCR, the TCRdb table keeps only in-frame clones and is missing some. The sample has 120,000 or so clones, more than 85% seen once. Material: peripheral blood, obtained on day 0 of AZD1222 vaccination. These receptors were collected from an adult in good health.

The chain joins TRBV5-8 to TRBJ2-1, with 7 nucleotides matching TRBD1. The germline CDR1 and CDR2 sequences are SGHTS and YDEGEE. V lost 3 bases and J lost 6; bases outside the gene matches: 9. The CDR3 runs 15 residues. CDR3 protein: CASSSRQGTLNEQFF. CDR3 DNA sequence: TGTGCCAGCAGCTCCCGACAGGGCACACTCAATGAGCAGTTCTTC.

J is TRBJ1-6 and V is TRBV11-3; D possibly corresponds to TRBD1 (5 bases). Germline V lookup: CDR1 SGHNT, CDR2 YENEEA. The V gene lost 10 bases and the J gene lost 7 bases, with 17 bases spanning the gap. The CDR3 runs 14 residues. In DNA form, the CDR3 reads TGTGCCACAAAAACGGGACGGCAAAATTCACCCCTCCACTTT. Translating gives CATKTGRQNSPLHF.

The chain uses TRBV3-1 (or the pseudogene TRBV3-2) and TRBJ2-7, with D perhaps TRBD2 (5 bases). The CDR3 sequence is 14 residues long. Trimming pared 3 bases from V and 4 bases from J, leaving 13 bases between. From germline, CDR1 is LGHDT and CDR2 YNNKEL (reference sequence). The CDR3 protein is CASSQGDTTYEQYF. The DNA of the CDR3 is TGTGCCAGCAGCCAGGGAGACACAACTTACGAGCAGTACTTC.

The chain joins TRBV13 to TRBJ1-3; D unresolved. V dropped 6 bases and J dropped 2 bases, with 17 bases sitting between them. This CDR3 is built from 16 residues. CDR1 is PRHDT and CDR2 is FYEKMQ in the germline V gene (reference sequence). DNA for the CDR3: TGTGCCAGCAGTGCTGGGGTCGGGCTAACTGGAAACACCATATATTTT. Translated, it gives CASSAGVGLTGNTIYF.

The chain uses TRBV10-1 and TRBJ2-7; TRBD1 aligns across 8 bases. The CDR3 covers 13 residues. V lost 8 bases and J lost 2; bases outside the gene matches: 5. Germline CDR1 and CDR2: WNHNN and SYGVQD (reference sequence). The CDR3 region is CASLGQETYEQYF. The DNA for the CDR3 is TGCGCCAGCTTGGGACAGGAAACCTACGAGCAGTACTTC.

This sequence joins TRBV11-2 and TRBJ2-7; possible D gene TRBD2, 6 bases. The V gene's germline CDR1 is SGHAT and CDR2 FQNNGV. This CDR3 comprises 15 residues. Trimming pared 5 bases from V and 0 bases from J, leaving 14 bases between. The CDR3 sequence is CASSNTGRSSYEQYF. The DNA for the CDR3 is TGTGCCAGCAGCAACACGGGGAGGAGCTCCTACGAGCAGTACTTC.

V gene TRBV5-1 combines with J gene TRBJ1-4; D perhaps matches TRBD1 (6 bases). V was pared by 0 bases and J by 5 bases, with 8 bases between. Germline V gene sequence: CDR1 SGHRS, CDR2 YFSETQ. The CDR3 sequence is 14 residues long. This CDR3 reads CASSLGGGNEKLFF. CDR3 nucleotides: TGCGCCAGCAGCTTGGGTGGGGGCAATGAAAAACTGTTTTTT. The full variable domain, in which reference TRBV5-1 and TRBJ1-4 provide the parts outside the CDR3, is KAGVTQTPRYLIKTRGQQVTLSCSPISGHRSVSWYQQTPGQGLQFLFEYFSETQRNKGNFPGRFSGRQFSNSRSEMNVSTLELGDSALYLCASSLGGGNEKLFFGSGTQLSVL.

The chain recombines TRBV7-3 with TRBJ2-3; D is unclear. Deletions cut 2 bases from V and 5 bases from J, with 8 bases between. The CDR3 loop spans 13 amino acids. Germline V lookup: CDR1 SGHTA, CDR2 FQGTGA. The CDR3, as DNA: TGTGCCAGCAGCTTAGTGCCTCTAGATACGCAGTATTTT. This sequence encodes CASSLVPLDTQYF.

The chain is built from TRBV7-8 and TRBJ2-1; 8 bases match TRBD2. The CDR3 runs to 16 residues. Trimming removed 4 bases from V and 1 base from J; junction bases left unmatched: 6. The germline V gene encodes CDR1 SGHVS and CDR2 FQNEAQ. The CDR3 DNA sequence: TGTGCCAGCAGCTACGGCGGGGGGACGTCCTACAATGAGCAGTTCTTC. Protein: CASSYGGGTSYNEQFF.

This chain connects TRBV14 to TRBJ1-2; D not resolved. Germline V CDR1 and CDR2: SGHDN, FVKESK. The V gene lost 1 base and the J gene lost 6 bases, with 6 bases spanning the gap. The CDR3 consists of 12 residues. DNA of the CDR3: TGTGCCAGCAGCCAAGGCAACAATGGCTACACCTTC. As protein: CASSQGNNGYTF.

Concerning this clone: The junction differs from germline at one of its ends, possibly a read error. V and J are TRBV2 and TRBJ1-6; 9 positions agree with TRBD1. Germline values: CDR1 SNHLY, CDR2 FYNNEI. The CDR3 has 20 amino acids. The CDR3 sequence is CASRATRDRVVRSYNLPLHF. In nucleotides, the CDR3 is TGTGCCAGCAGGGCTACCCGGGACAGGGTGGTTAGGTCCTATAATTTACCCCTCCACTTT.

This chain links TRBV5-1 with TRBJ1-2; maybe TRBD1 (5 bases). Looked up from germline, CDR1 is SGHRS and CDR2 is YFSETQ. The V end lost 4 bases, the J end lost 10 bases, and 20 bases lay between the germline ends. The CDR3 loop spans 14 amino acids. CDR3 nucleotides: TGCGCCAGCAGCCTCGAACCCCCCAGGGTTGACTACACCTTC. It specifies CASSLEPPRVDYTF.

This clone has only one observation. The chain uses TRBV11-3 and TRBJ2-4, with unresolved D. The CDR3 loop spans 15 amino acids. With 6 bases removed from V and 5 bases from J, the gap between germline ends came to 17 bases. CDR1 and CDR2 (germline): SGHNT, YENEEA. The CDR3 spells CASSSPRGRENIQYF. The CDR3 DNA sequence: TGTGCCAGCAGTTCGCCCCGCGGACGAGAAAACATTCAGTACTTC.

This clone was seen a single time. The rearrangement links TRBV24-1 to TRBJ2-1; 8 nucleotides match TRBD1. Trimming took 1 base from V and 3 from J; bases not matched to a gene: 4. CDR1 and CDR2 (germline): KGHDR, SFDVKD. This CDR3 is 16 amino acids long. CDR3 bases: TGTGCCACCAGTGATTTTTCAGGGGGCCGCTACAATGAGCAGTTCTTC. Translated, it gives CATSDFSGGRYNEQFF.

The genes are TRBV28 and TRBJ2-3, with 7 bases lining up with TRBD2. This CDR3 region has 17 residues. V lost 1 base to trimming and J lost 0 bases; unmatched junction nucleotides: 7. CDR1 is MDHEN and CDR2 is SYDVKM in the germline V gene. This CDR3 reads CASSLFAGRGSTDTQYF. As DNA, the CDR3 is TGTGCCAGCAGTTTATTTGCAGGGAGGGGAAGCACAGATACGCAGTATTTT.

J is TRBJ2-7 and V is TRBV9; D is tentatively TRBD1 or TRBD2 (5 bases each). The CDR3 consists of 19 residues. Germline-derived CDR1 and CDR2 are SGDLS and YYNGEE. V lost 0 bases to trimming and J lost 7 bases, with 29 bases between them. CDR3 coding DNA: TGTGCCAGCAGCGTAGAACCCTCCAATCCGGGACGGTTAGTTGGGGAGCAGTACTTC. Translating it yields CASSVEPSNPGRLVGEQYF. The full variable domain, in which reference TRBV9 and TRBJ2-7 provide the parts outside the CDR3, is DSGVTQTPKHLITATGQRVTLRCSPRSGDLSVYWYQQSLDQGLQFLIQYYNGEERAKGNILERFSAQQFPDLHSELNLSSLELGDSALYFCASSVEPSNPGRLVGEQYFGPGTRLTVT.

The rearrangement uses TRBV24-1 and TRBJ2-5; D might be TRBD1 (5 bases). V was cut by 1 base and J by 2 bases, with 10 bases left in between. This CDR3 is 15 amino acids long. CDR1 and CDR2 from the germline V gene are KGHDR and SFDVKD. Here the CDR3 reads CATSDFGTGQETQYF. The CDR3, as DNA: TGTGCCACCAGTGATTTTGGTACAGGACAAGAGACCCAGTACTTC.

The chain uses TRBV5-1 and TRBJ2-5; TRBD2 matches 11 bases. Germline CDR1 and CDR2: SGHRS and YFSETQ. CDR3 length: 15 residues. After removal of 4 bases from V and 4 bases from J, the junction contained 6 bases not matched to a gene. CDR3 protein: CASSLLAGGGETQYF. The CDR3 bases are TGCGCCAGCAGCCTGCTAGCGGGGGGAGGAGAGACCCAGTACTTC.

The chain couples TRBV5-6 to TRBJ1-2, with 9 bases matching TRBD1. This CDR3 is built from 14 residues. V was clipped by 3 bases and J by 3 bases; unmatched bases: 3. Germline V lookup: CDR1 SGHDT, CDR2 YYEEEE. CDR3 nucleotides: TGTGCCAGCAGCTCACAGGGGGCGGACTATGGCTACACCTTC. This translates into CASSSQGADYGYTF.

The chain has TRBV4-1 and TRBJ1-1, with TRBD1 matching over 8 bases. CDR1 and CDR2 (germline): MGHRA, YSYEKL. This CDR3 has 17 amino acids. V shed 2 bases and J 0 bases; nucleotides not matched to a gene: 8. The CDR3 loop reads CASSQTRGLDMNTEAFF. CDR3 DNA: TGCGCCAGCAGCCAAACCAGGGGGCTTGACATGAACACTGAAGCTTTCTTT.

The chain recombines TRBV5-6 with TRBJ2-1; D not resolved. Germline CDR1 reads SGHDT; CDR2 reads YYEEEE. The CDR3 sequence is 14 residues long. Trimming took 5 bases from V and 0 from J, leaving 9 bases between them. As DNA, the CDR3 is TGTGCCAGCAGGCAGCGCCCCTCCTACAATGAGCAGTTCTTC. Translated: CASRQRPSYNEQFF.